The 20 T cell receptor beta chains below come from one sample, sequenced in a study of T cell repertoires in cytomegalovirus infection. TCRdb passed the reads through MiXCR, listing each CDR3 protein once. The sample has around 740,000 distinct CDR3 sequences, about 40% seen once; the top ten hold 2.5% to 3%. The sequencing input was PBMCs. The source is a human donor in good health (CMV status not recorded). Some clones in this sample may be carry-over from other donors' samples.

The J gene is TRBJ2-3, the V gene TRBV5-1; TRBD2 might be the D (6 bases). This CDR3 contains 18 residues. Per the germline V gene, CDR1 is SGHRS and CDR2 is YFSETQ. Between the trimmed V and J ends, which lost 4 bases and 0 bases, there was a span of 21 bases. For the CDR3, the DNA is TGCGCCAGCAGCCTAGGCGGGACGACCAAAACTAGCACAGATACGCAGTATTTT. Amino acids: CASSLGGTTKTSTDTQYF.

This rearrangement joins TRBV7-9 to TRBJ2-7; 7 bases are shared with TRBD1. With 5 bases clipped from V and 1 base from J, the junction kept 11 bases outside the gene matches. The CDR3 is 16 residues long. Germline loops: CDR1 SEHNR, CDR2 FQNEAQ (reference sequence). The DNA of the CDR3 is TGTGCCAGCAGCCGAAACTCCGGGACAGCTTCCTACGAGCAGTACTTC. Protein sequence: CASSRNSGTASYEQYF.

In DNA, the CDR3 is TGCAGTGCTCTCCGGGGGGGGGGAGATACGCAGTATTTT. It specifies CSALRGGGDTQYF. V is TRBV20-1 and J is TRBJ2-3; 8 positions agree with TRBD2. The CDR3 runs 13 residues. Germline-derived CDR1 and CDR2 are DFQATT and SNEGSKA (reference sequence). Losses at the gene ends were 5 bases for V and 5 bases for J; bases not matched to a gene: 6.

The CDR3 DNA reads TGCGCCAGCAGCCAAGATCCCGGGACAGGGAGAGATGGCTACACCTTC. Translating it yields CASSQDPGTGRDGYTF. The J gene is TRBJ1-2, the V gene TRBV4-1, with 9 bases that match TRBD1. Germline-derived CDR1 and CDR2 are MGHRA and YSYEKL. V dropped 0 bases and J dropped 6; count of bases not matched to a gene: 8. The CDR3 sequence is 16 residues long.

Here the CDR3 DNA reads TGTGCCAGCAGCCTATTGGGGACAGGGCCCTTTAATCAGCCCCAGCATTTT. It translates to CASSLLGTGPFNQPQHF. The J gene is TRBJ1-5, the V gene TRBV7-2, with 9 nucleotides matching TRBD1. Trimming removed 5 bases from V and 4 bases from J; junction bases left unmatched: 12. CDR3 length: 17 amino acids. Germline CDR1 and CDR2: SGHTA and FQGNSA. The full variable domain, rest sourced from reference TRBV7-2 and TRBJ1-5, is GAGVSQSPSNKVTEKGKDVELRCDPISGHTALYWYRQSLGQGLEFLIYFQGNSAPDKSGLPSDRFSAERTGGSVSTLTIQRTQQEDSAVYLCASSLLGTGPFNQPQHFGDGTRLSIL.

The chain links TRBV7-6 to TRBJ2-3, with D unclear. From germline, CDR1 is SGHVS and CDR2 FNYEAQ. V was cut by 5 bases and J by 3 bases, with 9 bases left in between. CDR3 length: 13 residues. The CDR3 here is CASSPPWTDTQYF. CDR3 in DNA: TGTGCCAGCAGCCCGCCCTGGACAGATACGCAGTATTTT. Using reference TRBV7-6 and TRBJ2-3 for the parts outside the CDR3, the full variable domain is GAGVSQSPRYKVTKRGQDVALRCDPISGHVSLYWYRQALGQGPEFLTYFNYEAQQDKSGLPNDRFSAERPEGSISTLTIQRTEQRDSAMYRCASSPPWTDTQYFGPGTRLTVL.

The rearrangement uses TRBV19 and TRBJ2-1, with D hard to call. CDR1 and CDR2 from the germline V gene are LNHDA and SQIVND (reference sequence). Trimming stripped 1 base from V and 11 bases from J, with 6 bases between. The CDR3 totals 11 residues. The CDR3 sequence: CASSIGAQQFF. DNA of the CDR3: TGTGCCAGTAGTATAGGGGCCCAGCAGTTCTTC.

The V and J genes are TRBV5-6 and TRBJ2-3; D could derive from TRBD1 or TRBD2 (6 bases each). This CDR3 has 15 residues. Germline values: CDR1 SGHDT, CDR2 YYEEEE. V was pared by 1 base and J by 6 bases, with 15 bases between. CDR3 sequence: CASSLTGGASDTQYF. For the CDR3, the DNA is TGTGCCAGCAGCTTGACCGGGGGCGCCTCGGATACGCAGTATTTT.

This clonotype was seen only a few times. The chain has TRBV14 and TRBJ1-2; D gene unclear. This CDR3 comprises 13 residues. CDR1 SGHDN and CDR2 FVKESK come from the germline V gene. With 1 base removed from V and 4 bases from J, the gap between germline ends came to 7 bases. The CDR3 loop reads CASSQGGRYGYTF. The CDR3 nucleotides read TGTGCCAGCAGCCAAGGAGGTCGCTATGGCTACACCTTC.

This clonotype was seen a handful of times. The chain is built from TRBV28 and TRBJ2-5, with D maybe TRBD2 (5 bases). Trimming removed 5 bases at V and 5 bases at J, with 15 bases between. There are 14 residues in the CDR3. CDR1 and CDR2 from the germline V gene are MDHEN and SYDVKM. The chain's CDR3 is CASSPPQGGETQYF. Here the CDR3 DNA reads TGTGCCAGCAGTCCCCCCCAAGGCGGGGAGACCCAGTACTTC.

This clonotype was seen a handful of times. The V gene is TRBV6-1, the J gene TRBJ1-5; 7 nucleotides align to TRBD1. Losses at the gene ends were 5 bases for V and 8 bases for J; bases not matched to a gene: 18. This CDR3 comprises 17 residues. Germline V CDR1 and CDR2: MNHNS, SASEGT. The DNA of the CDR3 is TGTGCCAGCAGTCAACCCCCGGAAGGGACAGCTGGGGAGCCCCAGCATTTT. Encoded protein: CASSQPPEGTAGEPQHF.

This CDR3 reads CASSPPTQTGPGELFF. The CDR3 coding sequence is TGTGCCAGCTCACCGCCTACCCAGACAGGGCCCGGGGAGCTGTTTTTT. The V and J genes are TRBV18 and TRBJ2-2; TRBD1 matches at 7 bases. V trimming: 3 bases; J trimming: 6 bases; junction bases outside the gene matches: 10. The germline V gene has CDR1 KGHSH and CDR2 LQKENI. CDR3 length equals 16 residues.

V is TRBV27 and J is TRBJ2-2; weak D call: TRBD2 (6 bases). Trimming shortened V by 7 bases and J by 2 bases, and 17 bases separated the two germline ends. This CDR3 has 16 residues. Germline V gene lookup returns CDR1 MNHEY and CDR2 SMNVEV (reference sequence). The CDR3 DNA reads TGTGCCAGCACGGCGGGATTACGGACAAACACCGGGGAGCTGTTTTTT. Residues: CASTAGLRTNTGELFF.

With regard to this clonotype: Since the CDR3 does not end with the conserved phenylalanine or tryptophan, this likely comes from a read error. The DNA is left out, because the CDR3 cannot be placed on it with certainty; the CDR3 is given as TCRdb lists it. The chain combines TRBV6-6 with TRBJ1-1; the D call of TRBD1 is as the table states it, not checked on the DNA. From germline, CDR1 is MNHNY and CDR2 SVGAGI (reference sequence). The CDR3 sequence runs 12 residues, both termini included. Here the CDR3 reads CSSSSGGTEDFL.

This clonotype was found a few times. A read error may explain this, as a much larger clone is one base away. The CDR3 ends on some other residue instead of the conserved phenylalanine or tryptophan, so this is likely a read error. This rearrangement joins TRBV7-4 to TRBJ2-7; perhaps TRBD2 as D (7 bases). V was trimmed by 5 bases and J by 0 bases, leaving 17 bases between them. CDR1 and CDR2 from the germline V gene are SGHVT and SQSDAQ. The CDR3 has 16 amino acids. In nucleotides, the CDR3 is TGTGCCAGCAGCCGCGGCGGGGGCCTAAGCTCCTACGAGCAGTACTTA. Translated: CASSRGGGLSSYEQYL.

This chain connects TRBV2 to TRBJ2-1; the D call may be TRBD1 or TRBD2 (5 bases each). V was cut by 6 bases and J by 2 bases, with 11 bases left in between. Germline V gives CDR1 SNHLY, CDR2 FYNNEI. The CDR3 contains 14 residues. CDR3 bases: TGTGCCAGCAGGGCACGGGGCCCCTACAATGAGCAGTTCTTC. It yields the protein CASRARGPYNEQFF.

The chain has TRBV25-1 and TRBJ1-5; TRBD1 aligns across 8 bases. With 2 bases clipped from V and 0 bases from J, the junction kept 12 bases outside the gene matches. Per the germline V gene, CDR1 is MGHDK and CDR2 is SYGVNS. The CDR3 loop spans 19 amino acids. CDR3 nucleotides: TGTGCCAGCAGTGAACACCCTTTCTCACAGGGGGATAGCAATCAGCCCCAGCATTTT. This gives the protein CASSEHPFSQGDSNQPQHF.

V and J are TRBV6-1 and TRBJ2-3, with 8 bases identical to TRBD2. This CDR3 comprises 16 residues. Germline-derived CDR1 and CDR2 are MNHNS and SASEGT. The junction had 8 bases not matched to a gene; V was cut back by 2 bases and J by 4 bases. CDR3 protein: CASSELGLVVPDTQYF. DNA for the CDR3: TGTGCCAGCAGTGAACTGGGACTAGTTGTCCCAGATACGCAGTATTTT.

A few counts support this clonotype. The V call is TRBV6-5, the J call TRBJ2-7; TRBD1 or TRBD2 may be the D gene (6 bases each). The CDR3 contains 15 residues. Germline lookup yields CDR1 MNHEY and CDR2 SVGAGI. V lost 7 bases, J lost 3 bases, and 19 bases lay in between. CDR3 sequence: CASIPRGGGFYEQYF. The CDR3 DNA sequence: TGTGCCAGCATCCCACGTGGAGGGGGTTTCTACGAGCAGTACTTC.

This clonotype appeared many times. The rearrangement joins TRBV7-2 to TRBJ1-1; D is unresolved. CDR3 length: 12 amino acids. The V gene's germline CDR1 is SGHTA and CDR2 FQGNSA. V shed 2 bases and J shed 4 bases, with 5 bases lying between them. The CDR3 region has the DNA TGTGCCAGCAGCTTAACTGGCACTGAAGCTTTCTTT. Residues: CASSLTGTEAFF.